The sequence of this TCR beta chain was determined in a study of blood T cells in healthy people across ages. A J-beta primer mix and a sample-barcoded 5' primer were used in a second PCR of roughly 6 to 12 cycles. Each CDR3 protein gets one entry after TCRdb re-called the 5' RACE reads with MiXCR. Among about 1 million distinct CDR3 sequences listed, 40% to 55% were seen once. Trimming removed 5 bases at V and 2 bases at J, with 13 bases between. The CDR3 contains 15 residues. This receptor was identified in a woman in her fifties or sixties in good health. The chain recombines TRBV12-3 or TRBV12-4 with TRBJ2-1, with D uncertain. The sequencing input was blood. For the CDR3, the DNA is TGTGCCAGCAGTGCCGTTGGCTGGCCCTACAATGAGCAGTTCTTC. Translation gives CASSAVGWPYNEQFF.